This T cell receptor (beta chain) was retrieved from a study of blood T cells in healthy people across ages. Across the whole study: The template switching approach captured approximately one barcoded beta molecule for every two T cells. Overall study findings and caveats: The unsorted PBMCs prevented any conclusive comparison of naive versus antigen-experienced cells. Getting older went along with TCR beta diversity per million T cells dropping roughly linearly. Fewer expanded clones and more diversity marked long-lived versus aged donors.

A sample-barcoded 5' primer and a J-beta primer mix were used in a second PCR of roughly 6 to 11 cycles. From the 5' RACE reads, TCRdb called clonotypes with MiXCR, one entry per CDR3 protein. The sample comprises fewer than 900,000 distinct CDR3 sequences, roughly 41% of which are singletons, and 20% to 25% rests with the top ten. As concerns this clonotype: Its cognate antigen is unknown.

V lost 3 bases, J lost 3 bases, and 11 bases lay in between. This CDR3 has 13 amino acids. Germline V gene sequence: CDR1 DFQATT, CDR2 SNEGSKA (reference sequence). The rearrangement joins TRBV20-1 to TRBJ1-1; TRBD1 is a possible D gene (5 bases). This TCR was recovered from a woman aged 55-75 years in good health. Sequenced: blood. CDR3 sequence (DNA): TGCAGTGCTAGCCCTGGACAACACACTGAAGCTTTCTTT. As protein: CSASPGQHTEAFF.